The T cell receptor beta chain under discussion was sequenced for a study of cytomegalovirus exposure and HLA in healthy donors. General study points: Associated with cytomegalovirus, according to the listing, were 170 or so TCR beta chains. Roughly uniform depth of sequencing across donors was assumed in presence/absence analyses.

PCR involved 60 Vbeta and 13 Jbeta primers. In the original processing: A later analysis counted some 87 million unique TCR beta chains, some 11 million shared. Repertoires were generated with immunoSEQ multiplex PCR, while TCRdb's copy carries only in-frame clones and drops some. For V, J and clone size, that table is used; D and trimming come from the DNA. The repertoire holds under 200,000 clones, with roughly 80% as singletons. The table lists this clone with a few counts. Its antigen remains unknown. Between the trimmed V and J ends, which lost 1 base and 6 bases, there was a span of 10 bases. The CDR3 sequence is 14 residues long. Germline values: CDR1 MGHRA, CDR2 YSYEKL.

The sample comprised PBMCs. The sequence was collected from a woman younger than 35 in good health and CMV-seronegative. The chain employs TRBV4-1 and TRBJ1-5; D is uncertain. CDR3 sequence (DNA): TGCGCCAGCAGCCAAGTCAAGGGAGGTCAGCCCCAGCATTTT. Translating it yields CASSQVKGGQPQHF.